The rows below give T cell receptor beta chains drawn from one sample of a study of vaccination and CD4 T cells after COVID-19. For these TCRs, the target antigens are not known. TCRdb reprocessed the PCR reads with MiXCR, giving one entry per CDR3 protein. The sample shows more than 15,000 distinct CDR3 sequences, 40% of them seen only once. The source was CD4+ T cells from blood, cultured in vitro, collected after SARS-CoV-2 vaccination. Receptor source: a human donor who had recovered from COVID-19. The CDR3 runs from the conserved cysteine through the conserved F or W. The D gene is left open where the match is weak. Clone size, where shown, is once, few, many, or a class for clones that have expanded.

clone_size	d_call	j_call	v_call	cdr3_nt	cdr3_aa
.	.	TRBJ1-5	TRBV5-1	TGCGCCAGCAGCCCGAATCTCGGGGACCGGCAGCCCCAGCATTTT	CASSPNLGDRQPQHF
.	.	TRBJ2-5	TRBV7-7	TGTGCCAGCAGCCGGGACACCGACCAAGAGACCCAGTACTTC	CASSRDTDQETQYF
.	.	TRBJ1-1	TRBV20-1	TGCAGTGCCCGCAATAGGACTCTGAACACTGAAGCTTTCTTT	CSARNRTLNTEAFF
.	.	TRBJ1-6	TRBV9	TGTGCCAGCAGCGTAGCACCAGGAGCTAATTCACCCCTCCACTTT	CASSVAPGANSPLHF
once	.	TRBJ2-7	TRBV11-3	TGTGCCAGCAGCACCACCTACGAGCAGTACTTC	CASSTTYEQYF
.	TRBD1	TRBJ2-3	TRBV24-1	TGTGCCACTTCGCCATCGGGACAGGGGGGAGATACGCAGTATTTT	CATSPSGQGGDTQYF
.	TRBD1	TRBJ2-5	TRBV20-1	TGCAGTGCTACGGGGACAGGGGGCGTTGAGACCCAGTACTTC	CSATGTGGVETQYF
.	.	TRBJ2-5	TRBV20-1	TGCAGTGCTAGAGTTCCGGGGCCGGAGACCCAGTACTTC	CSARVPGPETQYF
.	.	TRBJ1-5	TRBV12-5	TGTGCTAGTGGTCTTCCAGGGAATCAGCCCCAGCATTTT	CASGLPGNQPQHF
.	.	TRBJ1-5	TRBV25-1	TGTGCCAGCAGCCCCCGGCAGTGGGTTCAGCCCCAGCATTTT	CASSPRQWVQPQHF
.	.	TRBJ1-5	TRBV6-1	TGTGCCAGCAGTGCAGGAGGCCATGGTACCCGACAGCCCCAGCATTTT	CASSAGGHGTRQPQHF
.	TRBD2	TRBJ2-1	TRBV19	TGTGCCAGTACGAATCCCCGGCGGGAGGTTGAGCAGTTCTTC	CASTNPRREVEQFF
.	TRBD2	TRBJ2-7	TRBV27	TGTGCCAGCAGTCAGCTAGCGGGAGGGCGTTCATTGCCCCTTCCCTACGAGCAGTACTTC	CASSQLAGGRSLPLPYEQYF
few	.	TRBJ1-5	TRBV28	TGTGCCAGCAGTCTCCTTAACAGTGATCAGCCCCAGCATTTT	CASSLLNSDQPQHF
.	.	TRBJ1-1	TRBV27	TGTGCCAGCAGTTTAGTCGGGACAACGAACACTGAAGCTTTCTTT	CASSLVGTTNTEAFF
.	.	TRBJ1-6	TRBV6-1	TGTGCCAGCAGCACAGATAATTCACCCCTCCACTTT	CASSTDNSPLHF
.	TRBD1	TRBJ2-7	TRBV12-3/TRBV12-4	TGTGCCAGCAGTTTAAGTATGACAGGGCGTAGGGAGCAGTACTTC	CASSLSMTGRREQYF
few	.	TRBJ1-1	TRBV12-3/TRBV12-4	TGTGCCAGCAGAAGGGACCCGGGGAGGACTGAAGCTTTCTTT	CASRRDPGRTEAFF
.	TRBD1	TRBJ1-6	TRBV18	TGTGCCAGCTCACCATCGGGACAGGTCAATTCACCCCTCCACTTT	CASSPSGQVNSPLHF
.	TRBD1	TRBJ1-6	TRBV12-5	TGTGCTAGTGGTTTGGTGACAGGGGTGGGTTCACCCCTCCACTTT	CASGLVTGVGSPLHF
.	.	TRBJ1-2	TRBV19	TGTGCCAGTAATATTCCCGGGTTATTTGGCTACACCTTC	CASNIPGLFGYTF
.	.	TRBJ1-4	TRBV20-1	TGCAGTGCTAGAGACCACGGGGGGAGCGGGGATAATGAAAAACTGTTTTTT	CSARDHGGSGDNEKLFF
.	TRBD2	TRBJ2-3	TRBV7-9	TGTGCCAGCAGCCCAGGGAGCGGGAGTGGCACAGATACGCAGTATTTT	CASSPGSGSGTDTQYF
.	.	TRBJ2-3	TRBV6-2/TRBV6-3	TGTGCCAGCAGTTACCAGGGGCGCGGCACAGATACGCAGTATTTT	CASSYQGRGTDTQYF
.	TRBD1	TRBJ1-1	TRBV29-1	TGCAGCGGGGACAGGGGAGGCGAAGCTTTCTTT	CSGDRGGEAFF
few	.	TRBJ1-5	TRBV6-5	TGTGCCAGCAGTTACTGGACCCTTGGACAGACTCAGCCCCAGCATTTT	CASSYWTLGQTQPQHF
few	TRBD1	TRBJ1-6	TRBV27	TGTGCCAGCAGCCGGACAGGGGTTGATTCACCCCTCCACTTT	CASSRTGVDSPLHF